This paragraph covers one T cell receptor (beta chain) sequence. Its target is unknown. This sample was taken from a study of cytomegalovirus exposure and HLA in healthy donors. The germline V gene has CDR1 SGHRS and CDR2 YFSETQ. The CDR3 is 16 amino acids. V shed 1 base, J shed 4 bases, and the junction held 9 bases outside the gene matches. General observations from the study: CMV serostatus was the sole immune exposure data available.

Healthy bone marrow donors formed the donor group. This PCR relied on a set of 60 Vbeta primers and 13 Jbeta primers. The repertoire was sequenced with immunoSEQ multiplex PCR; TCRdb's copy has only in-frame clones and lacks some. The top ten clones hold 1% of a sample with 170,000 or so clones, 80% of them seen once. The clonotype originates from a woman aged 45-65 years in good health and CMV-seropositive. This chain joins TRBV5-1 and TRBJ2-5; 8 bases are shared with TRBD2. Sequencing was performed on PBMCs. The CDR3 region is CASSLIGGGSRETQYF. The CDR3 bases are TGCGCCAGCAGCTTGATTGGCGGGGGGTCTCGAGAGACCCAGTACTTC.